These 25 T cell receptor beta chains were all obtained from the same sample, sequenced in a study of cytomegalovirus exposure and HLA in healthy donors. Vbeta (60) and Jbeta (13) primers were used in the PCR. Measured with immunoSEQ multiplex PCR; TCRdb has only the in-frame clones, and not every one. The repertoire includes around 130,000 clones, roughly four fifths of them detected once, and approximately 5.6% sits in the top ten. Material: PBMCs. These TCRs come from a woman between 35 and 50 years old in good health and CMV-seropositive.

In its sample, this clone was seen a few times. This chain uses TRBV6-1 with TRBJ1-2; TRBD1 is a possible D gene (5 bases). The length of the CDR3 is 15 residues. Germline V gene sequence: CDR1 MNHNS, CDR2 SASEGT. The CDR3 sequence: CAITWGSLKSNGYTF. The CDR3 bases are TGTGCAATAACGTGGGGCAGTCTTAAATCGAATGGCTACACCTTC.

The rearrangement joins TRBV19 to TRBJ1-5; tentative D call: TRBD1 (6 bases). This CDR3 is built from 16 residues. Between the trimmed V and J ends, which lost 5 bases and 1 base, there was a span of 15 bases. Germline V gene sequence: CDR1 LNHDA, CDR2 SQIVND (reference sequence). The CDR3 DNA reads as TGTGCCAGTAGTCCCCGGACAGTGGCGAGCAATCAGCCCCAGCATTTT. Translation: CASSPRTVASNQPQHF.

The chain has TRBV5-1 and TRBJ2-3; 13 bases agree with TRBD2. The CDR3 is made up of 16 amino acids. The V gene end was trimmed by 4 bases and the J gene end by 3 bases; junction bases not matched to a gene: 5. Germline V lookup: CDR1 SGHRS, CDR2 YFSETQ. The CDR3 spells CASSGTSGVWTDTQYF. CDR3 DNA: TGCGCCAGCAGCGGGACTAGCGGGGTGTGGACAGATACGCAGTATTTT. Looking up the rest from reference TRBV5-1 and TRBJ2-3 gives the full variable domain: KAGVTQTPRYLIKTRGQQVTLSCSPISGHRSVSWYQQTPGQGLQFLFEYFSETQRNKGNFPGRFSGRQFSNSRSEMNVSTLELGDSALYLCASSGTSGVWTDTQYFGPGTRLTVL.

This clone appeared a few times. CDR3 in DNA: TGTGCCATCAGTGTCGAGGGACAGGTTTACAATGAGCAGTTCTTC. It yields the protein CAISVEGQVYNEQFF. The chain links TRBV10-3 to TRBJ2-1, with 8 nucleotides matching TRBD1. CDR1 and CDR2 from the germline V gene are ENHRY and SYGVKD. The CDR3 extends over 15 amino acids. Trimming removed 4 bases from V and 4 bases from J; junction bases left unmatched: 6.

V and J are TRBV5-6 and TRBJ1-5; 9 nucleotides align to TRBD1. This CDR3 is built from 19 residues. Germline values: CDR1 SGHDT, CDR2 YYEEEE. The ends lost 0 bases at V and 2 bases at J; junction bases unmatched: 12. The CDR3 is CASSLGLAQGAIGNQPQHF. CDR3 nucleotides: TGTGCCAGCAGCTTGGGGCTAGCACAGGGGGCGATCGGCAATCAGCCCCAGCATTTT. Looking up the rest from reference TRBV5-6 and TRBJ1-5 gives the full variable domain: DAGVTQSPTHLIKTRGQQVTLRCSPKSGHDTVSWYQQALGQGPQFIFQYYEEEERQRGNFPDRFSGHQFPNYSSELNVNALLLGDSALYLCASSLGLAQGAIGNQPQHFGDGTRLSIL.

The chain is built from TRBV15 and TRBJ1-1, with TRBD1 matching 7 bases. From germline, CDR1 is LNHNV and CDR2 YYDKDF (reference sequence). V lost 9 bases to trimming and J lost 4 bases; unmatched junction nucleotides: 8. The length of the CDR3 is 13 residues. The DNA for the CDR3 is TGTGCCACAAGACAGGGCCGGGGCACTGAAGCTTTCTTT. This translates into CATRQGRGTEAFF. The full variable domain, completed using reference TRBV15 and TRBJ1-1, is DAMVIQNPRYQVTQFGKPVTLSCSQTLNHNVMYWYQQKSSQAPKLLFHYYDKDFNNEADTPDNFQSRRPNTSFCFLDIRSPGLGDTAMYLCATRQGRGTEAFFGQGTRLTVV.

V is TRBV11-2 and J is TRBJ2-1; no clear D gene. V lost 0 bases, J lost 0 bases, and 9 bases lay in between. Germline CDR1 and CDR2: SGHAT and FQNNGV. The CDR3 has 16 residues. The CDR3 nucleotides read TGTGCCAGCAGCTTAGATCTAGGAGCCTCCTACAATGAGCAGTTCTTC. Protein product: CASSLDLGASYNEQFF.

V and J are TRBV7-2 and TRBJ2-3; maybe TRBD2 (6 bases). Germline CDR1 is SGHTA and CDR2 is FQGNSA. The CDR3 spans 14 residues. Trimming shortened V by 2 bases and J by 2 bases, and 8 bases separated the two germline ends. CDR3 region: CASSLPGATDTQYF. CDR3 DNA sequence: TGTGCCAGCAGCTTACCGGGAGCCACAGATACGCAGTATTTT.

The V call is TRBV29-1, the J call TRBJ1-2; D possibly corresponds to TRBD1 (6 bases). Trimming shortened V by 2 bases and J by 4 bases, and 14 bases separated the two germline ends. CDR3 length: 14 amino acids. CDR1 is SQVTM, CDR2 ANQGSEA, per germline. The CDR3 DNA reads as TGCAGCGTTGAATCTACAGGGTCTAGCTATGGCTACACCTTC. As protein: CSVESTGSSYGYTF.

Remarks on this clone: At one end, the junction sequence differs from germline, possibly due to a read error. V usage is TRBV6-1 and J usage is TRBJ1-6; D may be TRBD1 (5 bases). Germline V lookup: CDR1 MNHNS, CDR2 SASEGT. This CDR3 is built from 13 residues. DNA of the CDR3: TGTGCCAGCAGGGAAGGGGTGAGGTCACCCCTCCACTTT. This translates into CASREGVRSPLHF.

The CDR3 DNA reads TGTGCCAGCAGCAAGGACAGGGGGAGGAACACCGGGGAGCTGTTTTTT. It translates to CASSKDRGRNTGELFF. This chain connects TRBV7-9 to TRBJ2-2; 10 bases align to TRBD1. The CDR3 is 16 amino acids. Germline V gene lookup returns CDR1 SEHNR and CDR2 FQNEAQ (reference sequence). Trimming took 5 bases from V and 1 from J; bases not matched to a gene: 4. Full variable domain (outside the CDR3, taken from reference TRBV7-9 and TRBJ2-2): DTGVSQNPRHKITKRGQNVTFRCDPISEHNRLYWYRQTLGQGPEFLTYFQNEAQLEKSRLLSDRFSAERPKGSFSTLEIQRTEQGDSAMYLCASSKDRGRNTGELFFGEGSRLTVL.

The gene calls are TRBV4-3 and TRBJ2-7; D is possibly TRBD2 (6 bases). CDR1 and CDR2 (germline): LGHNA, YSLEER. The CDR3 covers 17 residues. V was cut by 0 bases and J by 0 bases, with 15 bases left in between. CDR3 sequence: CASSQDLGLGLSYEQYF. CDR3 DNA: TGCGCCAGCAGCCAAGATCTGGGACTCGGCCTCTCCTACGAGCAGTACTTC.

This chain uses TRBV25-1 with TRBJ1-2; 7 bases are shared with TRBD1. Germline CDR1 reads MGHDK; CDR2 reads SYGVNS. J lost 8 bases, V lost 4 bases, and 10 bases had no gene match. This CDR3 is 14 amino acids long. CDR3 loop: CASSGQGRTGGYTF. For the CDR3, the DNA is TGTGCCAGCAGTGGACAGGGACGTACGGGAGGCTACACCTTC.

The chain carries TRBV9 and TRBJ2-5; 13 bases are a match to TRBD2. This CDR3 has 16 amino acids. After removal of 0 bases from V and 2 bases from J, the junction contained 1 base not matched to a gene. Germline CDR1 is SGDLS and CDR2 is YYNGEE. DNA of the CDR3: TGTGCCAGCAGCGTAGGGACTAGCGGGGGACAAGAGACCCAGTACTTC. Encoded protein: CASSVGTSGGQETQYF.

The genes are TRBV30 and TRBJ1-1; TRBD1 matches at 9 bases. Per germline, CDR1 GTSNPN and CDR2 SVGIG (reference sequence). The CDR3 has 10 amino acids. Trimming removed 5 bases from V and 11 bases from J; junction bases left unmatched: 3. CDR3 region: CAWGDRGAFF. As DNA, the CDR3 is TGTGCCTGGGGAGACAGGGGGGCTTTCTTT.

The DNA for the CDR3 is TGTGCCAGCAGATTGACTAGCGGGGATACCGGGGAGCTGTTTTTT. This sequence encodes CASRLTSGDTGELFF. The chain has TRBV2 and TRBJ2-2; 11 bases match TRBD2. Germline V lookup: CDR1 SNHLY, CDR2 FYNNEI. There are 15 residues in the CDR3. J lost 5 bases, V lost 6 bases, and 5 bases had no gene match.

The CDR3 DNA reads as TGTGCCAGCAGCTTAGGCAGGACAGGGGGCGTATGGGGAGCTTTCTTT. This gives the protein CASSLGRTGGVWGAFF. The J gene is TRBJ1-1, the V gene TRBV13; 11 bases fit TRBD1. The CDR3 has 16 residues. Germline CDR1 is PRHDT and CDR2 is FYEKMQ (reference sequence). V lost 0 bases, J lost 10 bases, and 10 bases stayed unmatched.

The chain joins TRBV5-5 to TRBJ2-5, with D possibly TRBD2 on 6 matching bases. V was cut by 4 bases and J by 5 bases, with 21 bases left in between. CDR3 length: 16 amino acids. CDR1 and CDR2 from the germline V gene are SGHKS and YYEKEE (reference sequence). The chain's CDR3 is CASSPGLAELSETQYF. In DNA, the CDR3 is TGTGCCAGCAGCCCCGGGTTAGCGGAATTGTCGGAGACCCAGTACTTC.

This rearrangement joins TRBV30 to TRBJ2-7; 10 bases fit TRBD1. V dropped 5 bases and J dropped 7; count of bases not matched to a gene: 5. The CDR3 length is 12 residues. The germline V gene encodes CDR1 GTSNPN and CDR2 SVGIG (reference sequence). The CDR3 DNA is TGTGCCTGGCGACAGGGGGCTAGGGAGCAGTACTTC. Translation: CAWRQGAREQYF. The variable domain in full, completed from reference TRBV30 and TRBJ2-7, reads SQTIHQWPATLVQPVGSPLSLECTVEGTSNPNLYWYRQAAGRGLQLLFYSVGIGQISSEVPQNLSASRPQDRQFILSSKKLLLSDSGFYLCAWRQGAREQYFGPGTRLTVT.

J is TRBJ2-2 and V is TRBV5-4; TRBD2 matches at 9 bases. The V gene end was trimmed by 4 bases and the J gene end by 0 bases; junction bases not matched to a gene: 4. The germline V gene has CDR1 SGHNT and CDR2 YYREEE (reference sequence). There are 16 residues in the CDR3. The CDR3 coding sequence is TGTGCCAGCAGCCGGGGACTAGCAACGAACACCGGGGAGCTGTTTTTT. As protein: CASSRGLATNTGELFF.

The rearrangement joins TRBV27 to TRBJ2-7; perhaps TRBD1 as D (6 bases). With 6 bases removed from V and 4 bases from J, the gap between germline ends came to 16 bases. The CDR3 runs to 14 residues. Germline CDR1 reads MNHEY; CDR2 reads SMNVEV (reference sequence). This CDR3 reads CASSPRGRGYEQYF. The CDR3 nucleotides are TGTGCCAGCAGCCCCCGGGGAAGGGGGTACGAGCAGTACTTC.

This chain links TRBV9 with TRBJ2-5; tentatively, D is TRBD1 (6 bases). The J call may be faulty, since TRBJ2-7 better matches the DNA end. Germline loops: CDR1 SGDLS, CDR2 YYNGEE. This CDR3 is 14 amino acids long. The CDR3 nucleotides are TGTGCCAGCAGCGTAGGACAGGTTCCCTACGAGCAGTACTTC. It translates to CASSVGQVPYEQYF.

The chain employs TRBV5-1 and TRBJ2-7; the D gene is possibly TRBD1 (6 bases). V gave up 0 bases and J gave up 6 bases, with 10 bases separating them. There are 13 residues in the CDR3. Germline CDR1 reads SGHRS; CDR2 reads YFSETQ. The CDR3 region is CASSLGQGSEQYF. CDR3 nucleotide sequence: TGCGCCAGCAGCTTGGGTCAGGGGAGCGAGCAGTACTTC.

The chain recombines TRBV11-1 with TRBJ1-1; possible D gene TRBD1, 5 bases. The CDR3 spans 14 residues. V dropped 6 bases and J dropped 6 bases, with 17 bases sitting between them. Germline lookup yields CDR1 SGHAT and CDR2 FQDESV (reference sequence). CDR3 sequence: CASRPDKSGAEAFF. The CDR3, as DNA: TGTGCCAGCAGACCGGACAAGAGTGGGGCTGAAGCTTTCTTT.

This clone has only a few counts. The J gene is TRBJ2-7, the V gene TRBV6-5; 7 nucleotides agree with TRBD1. Germline lookup yields CDR1 MNHEY and CDR2 SVGAGI. The CDR3 has 15 residues. V lost 6 bases to trimming and J lost 5 bases; unmatched junction nucleotides: 13. This CDR3 reads CASRETGKGSDEQYF. CDR3 bases: TGTGCCAGCAGAGAGACAGGGAAGGGGTCCGACGAGCAGTACTTC.